Shown below are 13 T cell receptor beta chains from a single sample sequenced in a study of brain T cells in children with intractable seizures. Assay: immunoSEQ multiplex PCR; the TCRdb copy retains only in-frame clones and omits some. The sample shows around 80,000 clones, around nine tenths of them seen only once. Sequenced here: peripheral blood, sampled at surgery. All receptors derive from a girl aged 2 to 10 with Rasmussen encephalitis and intractable seizures.

This chain links TRBV2 with TRBJ1-5; the D gene is possibly TRBD1 (6 bases). CDR1 and CDR2 (germline): SNHLY, FYNNEI. V dropped 5 bases and J dropped 1 base, with 9 bases sitting between them. There are 14 residues in the CDR3. Here the CDR3 reads CASSNRVSNQPQHF. The CDR3 bases are TGTGCCAGCAGTAACAGGGTCAGCAATCAGCCCCAGCATTTT.

The chain links TRBV28 to TRBJ1-5; the D is unclear. The CDR3 consists of 12 residues. In germline, CDR1 is MDHEN, CDR2 SYDVKM. Trimming took 10 bases from V and 5 from J, leaving 12 bases between them. This CDR3 reads CATTASYQPQHF. CDR3 coding DNA: TGTGCCACCACGGCAAGTTATCAGCCCCAGCATTTT.

This clone came up once. This rearrangement joins TRBV9 to TRBJ1-6; D perhaps matches TRBD1 (6 bases). CDR3 size: 16 residues. Trimming cost V 4 bases and J 4 bases, with 15 bases left between them. Germline V gene lookup returns CDR1 SGDLS and CDR2 YYNGEE. CDR3 nucleotide sequence: TGTGCCAGCAGCCCCACTCGACAGGTTTATAATTCACCCCTCCACTTT. It translates to CASSPTRQVYNSPLHF.

The chain recombines TRBV11-2 with TRBJ1-1, with D uncertain. The germline CDR1 and CDR2 sequences are SGHAT and FQNNGV. V dropped 3 bases and J dropped 10 bases, with 9 bases sitting between them. CDR3 length equals 11 residues. CDR3 DNA: TGTGCCAGCAGCTTCCTCGGAGTAGCTTTCTTT. Protein product: CASSFLGVAFF.

This chain uses TRBV5-5 with TRBJ2-7; TRBD2 might be the D (5 bases). Germline values: CDR1 SGHKS, CDR2 YYEKEE (reference sequence). V dropped 0 bases and J dropped 4 bases, with 8 bases sitting between them. The CDR3 sequence is 13 residues long. The CDR3 region is CASSLDSGYEQYF. The DNA of the CDR3 is TGTGCCAGCAGCTTGGATTCGGGATACGAGCAGTACTTC. The whole variable domain, filled in from reference TRBV5-5 and TRBJ2-7, reads DAGVTQSPTHLIKTRGQQVTLRCSPISGHKSVSWYQQVLGQGPQFIFQYYEKEERGRGNFPDRFSARQFPNYSSELNVNALLLGDSALYLCASSLDSGYEQYFGPGTRLTVT.

The chain employs TRBV12-3 or TRBV12-4 and TRBJ2-7; no reliable D call. The CDR3 spans 13 residues. V dropped 6 bases and J dropped 0 bases, with 9 bases sitting between them. CDR3 amino acids: CASRELSSYEQYF. As DNA, the CDR3 is TGTGCCAGCAGAGAACTCAGCTCCTACGAGCAGTACTTC.

The chain has TRBV7-2 and TRBJ2-3, with 14 bases that match TRBD2. V was clipped by 2 bases and J by 7 bases; unmatched bases: 11. There are 18 residues in the CDR3. Germline V CDR1 and CDR2: SGHTA, FQGNSA. The CDR3 DNA sequence: TGTGCCAGCAGCTTAAACGTACGACTAGCGGGGGGGCCATATACGCAGTATTTT. This encodes CASSLNVRLAGGPYTQYF.

The chain links TRBV6-5 to TRBJ2-7; D is perhaps TRBD2 (5 bases). Trimming stripped 7 bases from V and 3 bases from J, with 13 bases between. Germline V gene lookup returns CDR1 MNHEY and CDR2 SVGAGI. This CDR3 is built from 13 residues. The CDR3 reads CASKRFRSYEQYF. CDR3 sequence (DNA): TGTGCCAGCAAGCGGTTTAGGAGCTACGAGCAGTACTTC.

CDR3 protein: CATSNGFQETQYF. Written as DNA, the CDR3 is TGTGCCACCAGCAATGGGTTCCAAGAGACCCAGTACTTC. The chain combines TRBV15 with TRBJ2-5; D is undetermined. Between the trimmed V and J ends, which lost 4 bases and 1 base, there was a span of 7 bases. There are 13 residues in the CDR3. Germline V gene sequence: CDR1 LNHNV, CDR2 YYDKDF (reference sequence).

V gene TRBV6-5 combines with J gene TRBJ1-1; D remains unclear. There are 13 residues in the CDR3. V gave up 2 bases and J gave up 1 base, with 5 bases separating them. CDR1 and CDR2 from the germline V gene are MNHEY and SVGAGI. The CDR3 spells CASSYEGNTEAFF. The CDR3 DNA reads TGTGCCAGCAGTTACGAAGGGAACACTGAAGCTTTCTTT.

The chain uses TRBV18 and TRBJ2-1; 9 nucleotides align to TRBD1. V lost 4 bases to trimming and J lost 7 bases; unmatched junction nucleotides: 11. Germline V CDR1 and CDR2: KGHSH, LQKENI. This CDR3 has 16 residues. CDR3 protein: CASSLKGAGQGNEQFF. DNA of the CDR3: TGTGCCAGCTCACTCAAGGGGGCGGGACAGGGTAATGAGCAGTTCTTC.

V usage is TRBV6-5 and J usage is TRBJ2-7; D unresolved. The length of the CDR3 is 13 residues. V lost 2 bases, J lost 3 bases, and 8 bases lay in between. The germline V gene has CDR1 MNHEY and CDR2 SVGAGI. CDR3 amino acids: CASSYGQVYEQYF. CDR3 DNA: TGTGCCAGCAGTTACGGGCAGGTCTACGAGCAGTACTTC.

This chain connects TRBV5-1 to TRBJ1-1; perhaps TRBD1 as D (6 bases). Trimming left V 4 bases short and J 0 bases short, with 13 bases between. Germline V CDR1 and CDR2: SGHRS, YFSETQ. The length of the CDR3 is 15 residues. Here the CDR3 reads CASSPRQGMNTEAFF. The CDR3 DNA sequence: TGCGCCAGCAGCCCTAGGCAGGGGATGAACACTGAAGCTTTCTTT.